This T cell receptor beta chain was recovered during a study of shared clonotypes between healthy human individuals (dated by TCRdb to about 2020). A note on the overall study: Three men and a couple of women, aged 18 to 49 years, made up the cohort. Per donor, three plates each were used for CD4 naive and CD4 memory, two for CD8 naive, and one for CD8 memory. Blood TCR repertoires of 5 or 6 healthy adults were deeply sequenced to estimate repertoire size and the extent of clonotype sharing between individuals. Different laboratories and diverse techniques were used to prepare libraries and sequence TCR repertoires, to increase sequencing depth and limit assay-specific biases. Leukapheresis yielded between about 0.9 and 9 billion PBMCs per donor. General findings and caveats noted by the study authors: Pairwise subsampling led to the expectation that sequencing depth would affect the degree of clonotype sharing among donors. The genetic and exposure-history diversity represented was limited by the small number of donors. Sampling was restricted to blood, and TCR repertoires in tissue are likely to differ from TCR repertoires in blood. Compared with non-shared clonotypes, clonotypes shared by all four sorted-subset donors had higher generation probabilities. Even with the large sequencing depth, rarefaction of the sorted-subset datasets indicated that sequencing was incomplete. Estimated clonotype richness was generally larger for naive than for memory subsets. About 5% of naive CD4, 3% to 4% of naive CD8, about 2.4% of memory CD4, and more than 0.35% of memory CD8 clonotypes were shared across several donors.

CD8 naive samples consisted of CD45RO-negative cells that were positively selected for CCR7, yielding a CD45RA+CCR7+ population without TemRA cells. Healthy HIV-negative adults with no recently reported acute infections or vaccinations were included as donors. Every donor was a Caucasian adult living in Nashville, Tennessee, USA. Blood was obtained by leukapheresis, after which PBMCs were separated by Ficoll-Histopaque density gradient centrifugation and cryopreserved in liquid nitrogen vapor phase. Analytical flow cytometry was used to check the purity and quantity of each magnetically sorted T cell population. Genomic DNA was isolated from each sorted fraction and quantified by UV absorbance on a Nanodrop 2000c. On this clone: No antigen is known for it. Per-base qualities were not stored, and no clone one base away is much larger.

TCR CDR3 regions were amplified from genomic DNA by multiplex PCR using the deep immunoSEQ assay. Extracted genomic DNA from each cell subset was spread evenly across all wells of several immunoSEQ 96-well plates, with each plate serving as a replicate. For sorted subsets, each replicate PCR was loaded with 200 ng genomic DNA, equivalent to approximately 27,000 T cell genomes. Purified libraries were quantified with a Qubit 3.0 fluorometer, sized on a Bioanalyzer 2100, and re-quantified with the KAPA Library Quantification kit. Every immunoSEQ 96-well plate was sequenced on a separate single-read 150-cycle Illumina NextSeq 550 flow cell. The paper's data handling went like this. The immunoSEQ output contained only junctional sequences without quality scores, so filtering could not match that applied to full-length reads. To assign V/J genes and CDR3, sequences were annotated using PyIR, a Python wrapper for IgBLAST v1.9, with IMGT germline references. Any read was removed if the V/J assignment was weak (E-value above 1e-6), the CDR3 was missing, or the read contained stop codons, out-of-frame junctions, or ambiguous translated residues. V3J clonotypes were defined as sequences sharing an identical inferred V gene, J gene, and CDR3 amino acid sequence. The percentage overlap between two repertoires was calculated by dividing the number of shared unique clonotypes by the size of the smaller repertoire. Repertoire richness was assessed with RTK rarefaction, the Chao1 estimator, and Recon v2.1 estimates of unobserved clonotypes. Generation probabilities were computed with OLGA for all TCRbeta clonotypes obtained by the gDNA method from several donors. Sourced from immuneACCESS, this table was stored by TCRdb with only in-frame sequences that have V and J called. A share of the clones is absent; for the studies checked, an unresolved V gene accounts for under half, and the remainder has no known explanation. For V, J and clone size, that table is used; D and trimming come from the DNA. This sample comprises millions of clones, about 95% of them detected only once. Jointly, the top ten make up around 1.1% of the sample.

The germline V end is reduced by 2 bases and the J end by 2 bases; junction bases left unmatched: 9. The CDR1 and CDR2 encoded by the germline V gene (reference sequence) are MNHEY and SMNVEV. The CDR3 goes from the cysteine to the phenylalanine over 17 residues. Only the CDR3 DNA stays, 51 bases, in frame from base 1. This receptor chain uses TRBV27 and TRBJ1-3; 7 central bases correspond to TRBD1. Sequenced sample: naive CD8+ T cells sorted from blood. The sample's cell subset or site label is to be understood as: CD45RA+CCR7+. The receptor comes from a man younger than 35 in good health. The CDR3 in this case is CASSLITPQGAGNTIYF. The base sequence is TGTGCCAGCAGTTTAATAACCCCCCAGGGGGCTGGAAACACCATATATTTT.